Presented here are 27 T cell receptor beta chains from one specimen sequenced in a study of blood T cell repertoires in COVID-19. The repertoire was sequenced with immunoSEQ multiplex PCR; TCRdb's copy has only in-frame clones and lacks some. This sample has approximately 300,000 clones, with more than 70% found just once. Specimen: peripheral blood. These receptors came from a woman aged 45-59 years with acute or convalescent COVID-19.

This clone is a singleton in its sample. The chain links TRBV5-1 to TRBJ2-1, with TRBD2 matching 8 bases. Germline V CDR1 and CDR2: SGHRS, YFSETQ. V shed 2 bases and J 7 bases; nucleotides not matched to a gene: 14. The CDR3 spans 17 residues. As DNA, the CDR3 is TGCGCCAGCAGCTTTGGCCCCCCGGGGGGGCCCAGGAATGAGCAGTTCTTC. Amino acids: CASSFGPPGGPRNEQFF.

The CDR3 loop is CASSISPGLEGDDEQFF. The CDR3 region has the DNA TGTGCCAGCAGCATAAGCCCGGGACTAGAGGGAGATGATGAGCAGTTCTTC. This chain joins TRBV21-1 and TRBJ2-1; the DNA was not used to check the table's D call, TRBD2. TRBV21-1 is a pseudogene segment. The CDR3 totals 17 residues.

This sequence joins TRBV21-1 and TRBJ2-7; the D call in the table, TRBD1, was not verified against the DNA. TRBV21-1 is a recognized pseudogene. The CDR3 contains 17 residues. CDR3 sequence: CASSKGGQGLSSYEQYF. In nucleotides, the CDR3 is TGTGCCAGCAGCAAGGGGGGACAGGGTTTAAGCTCCTACGAGCAGTACTTC.

V and J are TRBV19 and TRBJ1-5; D remains unclear. The CDR3 runs to 15 residues. Germline V lookup: CDR1 LNHDA, CDR2 SQIVND (reference sequence). Trimming removed 4 bases from V and 0 bases from J, with 10 bases in between. The CDR3: CASSTNTNSNQPQHF. As DNA, the CDR3 is TGTGCCAGTAGTACCAACACCAATAGCAATCAGCCCCAGCATTTT.

The V gene is TRBV5-1, the J gene TRBJ2-7, with 10 positions matching TRBD1. CDR3 size: 17 residues. V lost 2 bases, J lost 3 bases, and 11 bases stayed unmatched. Germline V lookup: CDR1 SGHRS, CDR2 YFSETQ. CDR3 sequence reads: CASSLNPHRDRGYEQYF. CDR3 DNA: TGCGCCAGCAGCTTAAACCCTCACCGGGACAGGGGCTACGAGCAGTACTTC. The full variable domain, with the rest looked up from reference TRBV5-1 and TRBJ2-7, is KAGVTQTPRYLIKTRGQQVTLSCSPISGHRSVSWYQQTPGQGLQFLFEYFSETQRNKGNFPGRFSGRQFSNSRSEMNVSTLELGDSALYLCASSLNPHRDRGYEQYFGPGTRLTVT.

The CDR3 DNA sequence: TGTGCCACCAGTGATTCGACAGGGGAGATTAACTATGGCTACACCTTC. It yields the protein CATSDSTGEINYGYTF. The rearrangement links TRBV24-1 to TRBJ1-2; 8 nucleotides match TRBD1. Germline assignment: CDR1 KGHDR and CDR2 SFDVKD. After removal of 2 bases from V and 1 base from J, the junction contained 5 bases not matched to a gene. This CDR3 contains 16 residues.

The chain couples TRBV21-1 to TRBJ1-1; TRBD1, the table's D call, lacks a check against the DNA. TRBV21-1 is designated a pseudogene. The CDR3 contains 15 residues. The CDR3 is CASSKEEQRNTEAFF. For the CDR3, the DNA is TGTGCCAGCAGCAAAGAAGAACAGAGGAACACTGAAGCTTTCTTT.

V gene TRBV19 combines with J gene TRBJ2-3, with TRBD2 identical over 12 bases. Looked up from germline, CDR1 is LNHDA and CDR2 is SQIVND (reference sequence). The CDR3 runs 15 residues. V shed 5 bases, J shed 4 bases, and the junction held 4 bases outside the gene matches. CDR3 DNA sequence: TGTGCCAGTAGTTCGACTAGCGGGGGTCCAGATACGCAGTATTTT. Amino acids: CASSSTSGGPDTQYF.

V usage is TRBV30 and J usage is TRBJ1-6; D is undetermined. This CDR3 spans 13 amino acids. Deletions cut 2 bases from V and 8 bases from J, with 10 bases between. Per the germline V gene, CDR1 is GTSNPN and CDR2 is SVGIG (reference sequence). CDR3 residues: CAWSKSGYSPLHF. In DNA form, the CDR3 reads TGTGCCTGGAGTAAAAGCGGTTATTCACCCCTCCACTTT.

The chain recombines TRBV5-5 with TRBJ2-2, with 9 bases that match TRBD2. CDR1 SGHKS and CDR2 YYEKEE come from the germline V gene (reference sequence). With V trimmed by 0 bases and J by 2 bases, 2 bases remained unmatched. This CDR3 comprises 16 residues. The CDR3 reads CASSLEAGGNTGELFF. The CDR3 DNA sequence: TGTGCCAGCAGCTTGGAAGCGGGAGGAAACACCGGGGAGCTGTTTTTT.

The table lists this clone with a count of one. V gene TRBV18 combines with J gene TRBJ2-1; possible D gene TRBD1, 5 bases. V lost 4 bases and J lost 7, with 5 bases in between. Germline V gene data show CDR1 as KGHSH and CDR2 as LQKENI. This CDR3 spans 11 amino acids. CDR3 in amino acids: CASSQGNEQFF. DNA for the CDR3: TGTGCCAGCTCACAGGGGAATGAGCAGTTCTTC.

The DNA for the CDR3 is TGCGCCAGCAGCTTCGGGGGGGGCGAAGAGACCCAGTACTTC. This sequence encodes CASSFGGGEETQYF. The chain recombines TRBV5-1 with TRBJ2-5, with TRBD2 identical over 8 bases. The V segment lost 2 bases and the J segment 3 bases; nucleotides outside the gene matches: 3. Germline CDR1 reads SGHRS; CDR2 reads YFSETQ. The CDR3 runs to 14 residues.

This chain joins TRBV5-1 and TRBJ2-5, with 7 bases matching TRBD1. V gave up 2 bases and J gave up 2 bases; unmatched junction bases: 6. This CDR3 is 15 amino acids long. CDR1 SGHRS and CDR2 YFSETQ come from the germline V gene. The chain's CDR3 is CASSFSGTVQETQYF. Written as DNA, the CDR3 is TGCGCCAGCAGCTTCTCCGGGACAGTTCAAGAGACCCAGTACTTC.

Of note for this clone: A read error may produce the germline difference seen at one junction end. J is TRBJ2-1 and V is TRBV7-2; 9 nucleotides line up with TRBD2. Looked up from germline, CDR1 is SGHTA and CDR2 is FQGNSA. The CDR3 runs to 13 residues. CDR3 coding DNA: TGTGCCAGCAGCCTAGCGGGGAGGAATGAGCAGTTCTTC. It specifies CASSLAGRNEQFF.

This chain connects TRBV30 to TRBJ1-1; TRBD1 is a possible D gene (6 bases). The V end was cut by 3 bases, the J end by 0 bases, with 14 bases between. The germline gives CDR1 GTSNPN, CDR2 SVGIG (reference sequence). The CDR3 sequence is 15 residues long. Here the CDR3 DNA reads TGTGCCTGGAGCCTAAGGCAGGGGATGAACACTGAAGCTTTCTTT. Translated: CAWSLRQGMNTEAFF.

This clone was found once. The V call is TRBV6-6, the J call TRBJ1-4; D gene ambiguous. CDR1 and CDR2 from the germline V gene are MNHNY and SVGAGI (reference sequence). This CDR3 is built from 14 residues. V lost 7 bases to trimming and J lost 1 base, with 10 bases between them. CDR3 bases: TGTGCCAGCAACCGAAGAGAAACTAATGAAAAACTGTTTTTT. This sequence encodes CASNRRETNEKLFF.

The gene calls are TRBV21-1 and TRBJ1-3; the table assigns TRBD1, which was not confirmed against the DNA. TRBV21-1 is noted as a pseudogene. The CDR3 has 16 amino acids. In DNA form, the CDR3 reads TGTGCCAGCAGCAAAGGGAAGACAGACGATGGAAACACCATATATTTT. Translating it yields CASSKGKTDDGNTIYF.

This clone came up a few times. The DNA of the CDR3 is TGCGCCAGCAGCTTTTCTCTAGCGGGAAGGGAGCTGTTTTTT. This codes for CASSFSLAGRELFF. The V and J genes are TRBV5-1 and TRBJ2-2; 9 bases match TRBD2. Germline CDR1 is SGHRS and CDR2 is YFSETQ. V lost 2 bases to trimming and J lost 9 bases; unmatched junction nucleotides: 5. This CDR3 spans 14 amino acids.

This chain joins TRBV3-1 (or the pseudogene TRBV3-2) and TRBJ2-2; D may be TRBD1 (6 bases). The CDR3 sequence is 14 residues long. Trimming stripped 3 bases from V and 2 bases from J, with 7 bases between. The germline V gene has CDR1 LGHDT and CDR2 YNNKEL (reference sequence). CDR3 sequence reads: CASSHGTNTGELFF. The CDR3 DNA sequence: TGTGCCAGCAGCCATGGGACAAACACCGGGGAGCTGTTTTTT.

The chain is built from TRBV2 and TRBJ1-5; TRBD1 might be the D (5 bases). V lost 8 bases, J lost 2 bases, and 7 bases lay in between. The length of the CDR3 is 12 residues. In germline, CDR1 is SNHLY, CDR2 FYNNEI. CDR3 in DNA: TGTGCCAGCGCGGGGGGCAATCAGCCCCAGCATTTT. Translation gives CASAGGNQPQHF.

This chain joins TRBV18 and TRBJ1-1; 7 nucleotides match TRBD1. Losses at the gene ends were 3 bases for V and 0 bases for J; bases not matched to a gene: 7. The germline gives CDR1 KGHSH, CDR2 LQKENI. CDR3 length: 16 amino acids. CDR3 nucleotide sequence: TGTGCCAGCTCACCTATAAACAGGGGTATGAACACTGAAGCTTTCTTT. Translated: CASSPINRGMNTEAFF.

This chain uses TRBV7-9 with TRBJ1-1, with a weak D call TRBD1 (6 bases). Germline V gene lookup returns CDR1 SEHNR and CDR2 FQNEAQ (reference sequence). Trimming stripped 2 bases from V and 3 bases from J, with 7 bases between. The CDR3 contains 13 residues. CDR3 in amino acids: CASSLKGDTEAFF. The CDR3 coding sequence is TGTGCCAGCAGCTTAAAGGGGGACACTGAAGCTTTCTTT.

The chain carries TRBV21-1 and TRBJ1-2; the table calls TRBD1, which could not be checked here. TRBV21-1 represents a pseudogene. The CDR3 runs 14 residues. In DNA form, the CDR3 reads TGTGCCAGCAGCAAAGGGCCAGGCCCATGGGGCTACACCTTC. Encoded protein: CASSKGPGPWGYTF.

The chain couples TRBV5-4 to TRBJ2-1; TRBD1 is a possible D gene (6 bases). The germline V and J ends were trimmed by 0 bases and 0 bases, with 7 bases remaining between them. Germline V lookup: CDR1 SGHNT, CDR2 YYREEE (reference sequence). The CDR3 loop spans 15 amino acids. This CDR3 reads CASSLEDSSYNEQFF. Written as DNA, the CDR3 is TGTGCCAGCAGCTTGGAGGACAGCTCCTACAATGAGCAGTTCTTC.

J is TRBJ1-2 and V is TRBV27; TRBD1 agrees at 9 bases. The germline V gene encodes CDR1 MNHEY and CDR2 SMNVEV (reference sequence). The ends lost 3 bases at V and 0 bases at J; junction bases unmatched: 2. The CDR3 loop spans 15 amino acids. For the CDR3, the DNA is TGTGCCAGCAGTTTTTGGGACAGGGCTAACTATGGCTACACCTTC. This translates into CASSFWDRANYGYTF.

The V and J genes are TRBV6-5 and TRBJ2-2, with D possibly matching TRBD1 (5 bases). The length of the CDR3 is 15 residues. CDR1 and CDR2 (germline): MNHEY, SVGAGI. V lost 5 bases to trimming and J lost 0 bases, with 10 bases between them. The CDR3 protein is CASSKRGPNTGELFF. CDR3 nucleotides: TGTGCCAGCAGTAAAAGGGGCCCGAACACCGGGGAGCTGTTTTTT.

The chain uses TRBV7-8 and TRBJ2-1, with 8 bases identical to TRBD1. CDR3 length: 15 amino acids. CDR1 SGHVS and CDR2 FQNEAQ come from the germline V gene. J lost 9 bases, V lost 7 bases, and 14 bases had no gene match. CDR3 protein: CASTETGQVFGEQFF. CDR3 bases: TGTGCCAGCACCGAAACGGGACAGGTGTTTGGTGAGCAGTTCTTC.